Below are 17 T cell receptor beta chains sequenced from a single sample in a study of T cells after yellow fever vaccination. From the 5' RACE reads, TCRdb called clonotypes with MiXCR, one entry per CDR3 protein. Among over 130,000 distinct CDR3 sequences listed, 7% to 9% were seen once. The starting material was CD4+ T cells sorted from PBMCs, obtained 5 days after the yellow fever booster vaccination. All receptors derive from a man younger than 40 who received the YFV17D yellow fever vaccine.

This clonotype was seen ten or more times. This rearrangement joins TRBV18 to TRBJ2-3; tentative D call: TRBD1 (6 bases). The germline V and J ends were trimmed by 10 bases and 0 bases, with 11 bases remaining between them. CDR3 length: 13 residues. Germline loops: CDR1 KGHSH, CDR2 LQKENI. The DNA of the CDR3 is TGTGCCACCACAACAGGGAGCACAGATACGCAGTATTTT. It codes for CATTTGSTDTQYF.

In its sample, this clonotype was seen many times. The chain employs TRBV5-1 and TRBJ2-5, with a tentative D call TRBD2 (6 bases). The V and J ends lost 0 bases and 4 bases respectively, with 7 bases between them. The CDR3 extends over 13 amino acids. Germline CDR1 and CDR2: SGHRS and YFSETQ. The CDR3 reads CASSLVTRETQYF. For the CDR3, the DNA is TGCGCCAGCAGCTTGGTGACTAGAGAGACCCAGTACTTC.

This clonotype showed up many times. The V and J genes are TRBV10-3 and TRBJ1-1, with 9 bases lining up with TRBD1. The V gene end was trimmed by 6 bases and the J gene end by 1 base; junction bases not matched to a gene: 9. The CDR3 covers 16 residues. Germline V gives CDR1 ENHRY, CDR2 SYGVKD. In DNA form, the CDR3 reads TGTGCCATCAGGACAAACCAGGGACAGGGGAACACTGAAGCTTTCTTT. This translates into CAIRTNQGQGNTEAFF.

Ten or more counts support this clonotype. The chain links TRBV20-1 to TRBJ2-1, with 9 bases aligning to TRBD2. Germline loops: CDR1 DFQATT, CDR2 SNEGSKA (reference sequence). The V and J ends lost 7 bases and 6 bases, in that order; junction bases with no gene match: 10. The CDR3 length is 14 residues. The chain's CDR3 is CSVSASGKFNEQFF. CDR3 coding DNA: TGCAGTGTCTCGGCTAGCGGGAAATTCAATGAGCAGTTCTTC.

The sample holds many counts of this clonotype. V and J are TRBV10-3 and TRBJ2-7, with 16 bases that match TRBD2. The V gene end was trimmed by 2 bases and the J gene end by 6 bases; junction bases not matched to a gene: 7. The CDR3 contains 17 residues. The germline V gene encodes CDR1 ENHRY and CDR2 SYGVKD. This CDR3 is CAISERGLAGGPAEQYF. CDR3 in DNA: TGTGCCATCAGTGAGAGGGGACTAGCGGGAGGGCCTGCCGAGCAGTACTTC.

This clonotype occurred a few times. The genes are TRBV4-3 and TRBJ2-7; D call uncertain. The CDR3 has 13 amino acids. Germline V gives CDR1 LGHNA, CDR2 YSLEER. V lost 5 bases to trimming and J lost 0 bases, with 8 bases between them. The CDR3 region has the DNA TGCGCCAGCAGCGTTCTGGGCTCCTACGAGCAGTACTTC. It codes for CASSVLGSYEQYF.

This clonotype was recorded many times. The V call is TRBV10-3, the J call TRBJ2-1, with TRBD1 identical over 7 bases. CDR3 length: 14 residues. Germline loops: CDR1 ENHRY, CDR2 SYGVKD. V lost 11 bases and J lost 7; bases outside the gene matches: 14. The CDR3 bases are TGTGCCTCCTCGCGACAGGGAAAGCCGAATGAGCAGTTCTTC. Protein sequence: CASSRQGKPNEQFF.

In its sample, this clonotype was seen many times. This chain uses TRBV20-1 with TRBJ2-2, with D perhaps TRBD1 (6 bases). V shed 3 bases and J shed 3 bases, with 11 bases lying between them. The CDR3 runs 14 residues. Germline assignment: CDR1 DFQATT and CDR2 SNEGSKA (reference sequence). In DNA form, the CDR3 reads TGCAGTGCTAGGACCAACAGGGACACCGGGGAGCTGTTTTTT. Its protein product is CSARTNRDTGELFF.

This clonotype has at least ten counts. The V and J genes are TRBV7-2 and TRBJ2-3; TRBD1 matches 8 bases. The germline CDR1 and CDR2 sequences are SGHTA and FQGNSA. The V segment lost 5 bases and the J segment 1 base; nucleotides outside the gene matches: 8. This CDR3 is built from 16 residues. CDR3 sequence reads: CASSQTGQGGTDTQYF. Written as DNA, the CDR3 is TGTGCCAGCAGCCAAACCGGACAGGGTGGCACAGATACGCAGTATTTT.

This clonotype ranks as medium-sized. V usage is TRBV7-6 and J usage is TRBJ2-3, with 8 bases matching TRBD1. CDR1 is SGHVS, CDR2 FNYEAQ, per germline. V trimming: 3 bases; J trimming: 1 base; junction bases outside the gene matches: 3. This CDR3 is built from 15 residues. The DNA of the CDR3 is TGTGCCAGCAGCTTGCAGGGGGCAGGCACAGATACGCAGTATTTT. It codes for CASSLQGAGTDTQYF.

This clonotype showed up many times. This chain connects TRBV6-4 to TRBJ2-1, with TRBD1 matching 9 bases. Germline CDR1 reads MRHNA; CDR2 reads SNTAGT. Unmatched junction bases numbered 13, after V lost 6 bases and J lost 1 base. The CDR3 has 18 amino acids. The CDR3 DNA follows: TGTGCCAGCAGGGGACAGGGTCGGAGTCGGTCATCCTACAATGAGCAGTTCTTC. Amino acid sequence: CASRGQGRSRSSYNEQFF.

This clonotype was counted many times. The CDR3 protein is CSVGSGRAFFQTQYF. DNA of the CDR3: TGCAGCGTTGGTAGCGGGAGGGCCTTTTTTCAGACCCAGTACTTC. The chain joins TRBV29-1 to TRBJ2-5; the match to TRBD2 covers 11 bases. This CDR3 is built from 15 residues. The junction had 10 bases not matched to a gene; V was cut back by 4 bases and J by 6 bases. CDR1 is SQVTM, CDR2 ANQGSEA, per germline.

This clonotype was observed many times. V and J are TRBV4-2 and TRBJ2-1, with D possibly being TRBD1 (6 bases). Looked up from germline, CDR1 is LGHNA and CDR2 is YNFKEQ. V lost 0 bases and J 9 bases, leaving 12 bases between the germline ends. The CDR3 sequence is 14 residues long. This CDR3 is CASSQDIQGGEQFF. In DNA form, the CDR3 reads TGTGCCAGCAGCCAAGATATACAGGGTGGTGAGCAGTTCTTC.

This clonotype has at least ten counts. The J gene is TRBJ2-5, the V gene TRBV21-1; TRBD2 was called by the table and not checked on the DNA. TRBV21-1 is shown as a pseudogene. This CDR3 has 18 residues. CDR3 sequence reads: CASSTPSGLAGTQETQYF. CDR3 bases: TGTGCCAGCAGCACACCCAGTGGGCTAGCGGGGACCCAAGAGACCCAGTACTTC.

This clonotype was seen ten or more times. The chain combines TRBV7-8 with TRBJ2-2, with D unresolved. V lost 5 bases to trimming and J lost 0 bases, with 13 bases between them. The germline V gene encodes CDR1 SGHVS and CDR2 FQNEAQ. This CDR3 comprises 16 residues. CDR3 sequence: CASSPHINANTGELFF. The CDR3 bases are TGTGCCAGCAGCCCACATATTAACGCGAACACCGGGGAGCTGTTTTTT.

This clonotype was counted many times. The chain links TRBV24-1 to TRBJ2-2; 12 bases fit TRBD2. CDR3 length: 18 amino acids. V gave up 4 bases and J gave up 6 bases; unmatched junction bases: 11. Germline lookup yields CDR1 KGHDR and CDR2 SFDVKD. CDR3 nucleotide sequence: TGTGCCACCAGTGACGCTAGCGGGAGGGCCTTTAGCTCCGGGGAGCTGTTTTTT. Encoded protein: CATSDASGRAFSSGELFF.

This clonotype was detected only a few times. V and J are TRBV18 and TRBJ1-1, with 8 positions matching TRBD1. The J segment lost 4 bases and the V segment lost 5 bases, leaving 3 bases of the junction unmatched. The CDR3 has 13 amino acids. Germline V lookup: CDR1 KGHSH, CDR2 LQKENI. CDR3 residues: CASSMDRATEAFF. In nucleotides, the CDR3 is TGTGCCAGCTCAATGGACAGGGCCACTGAAGCTTTCTTT. The entire variable domain, with the rest obtained from reference TRBV18 and TRBJ1-1, is as follows: NAGVMQNPRHLVRRRGQEARLRCSPMKGHSHVYWYRQLPEEGLKFMVYLQKENIIDESGMPKERFSAEFPKEGPSILRIQQVVRGDSAAYFCASSMDRATEAFFGQGTRLTVV.